The 10 T cell receptor beta chains below were found in one sample sequenced in a study of spatial heterogeneity in lung cancer. Time point of the sample: sample taken at primary tumor resection. TCRdb ran MiXCR on the 5' RACE reads and lists one entry per CDR3 protein. The sample lists tens of thousands of distinct CDR3 sequences; around 3.1% were seen once. The sequences come from normal lung tissue next to the tumor, collected at surgery. The receptors derive from a male donor with early-stage non-small cell lung cancer.

This clonotype came up many times. The rearrangement uses TRBV24-1 and TRBJ2-2; possibly TRBD1 for D (6 bases). Germline CDR1 and CDR2: KGHDR and SFDVKD. The ends were cut back, 4 bases at V and 5 bases at J, with 10 bases in the middle. This CDR3 spans 14 amino acids. As DNA, the CDR3 is TGTGCCACCAGTGACCCCGGACAGACCGGGGAGCTGTTTTTT. Protein product: CATSDPGQTGELFF.

This clonotype was counted ten times or more. The chain links TRBV6-5 to TRBJ2-5; TRBD2 matches at 7 bases. This CDR3 has 15 amino acids. V lost 0 bases, J lost 5 bases, and 6 bases stayed unmatched. Germline CDR1 reads MNHEY; CDR2 reads SVGAGI. CDR3 sequence (DNA): TGTGCCAGCAGTTACTCTTCGGGGGGAGAGGAGACCCAGTACTTC. Translated, it gives CASSYSSGGEETQYF.

In this sample, this clonotype turned up many times. This chain connects TRBV27 to TRBJ2-2, with unresolved D. Per the germline V gene, CDR1 is MNHEY and CDR2 is SMNVEV (reference sequence). V gave up 5 bases and J gave up 4 bases, with 17 bases separating them. This CDR3 spans 16 amino acids. CDR3 amino acids: CASSPLLVGFTGELFF. The DNA of the CDR3 is TGTGCCAGCAGTCCCCTTCTGGTGGGGTTCACCGGGGAGCTGTTTTTT.

This clonotype came up many times. This chain joins TRBV24-1 and TRBJ2-3; D is undetermined. The CDR3 loop spans 16 amino acids. With 0 bases removed from V and 2 bases from J, the gap between germline ends came to 11 bases. The germline V gene has CDR1 KGHDR and CDR2 SFDVKD. The CDR3 region is CATSDLDGGYTDTQYF. The CDR3, as DNA: TGTGCCACCAGTGATTTGGATGGTGGGTACACAGATACGCAGTATTTT.

This clonotype was recorded at least ten times. V gene TRBV7-9 combines with J gene TRBJ1-1; 9 nucleotides match TRBD1. The ends lost 5 bases at V and 5 bases at J; junction bases unmatched: 0. Germline CDR1 is SEHNR and CDR2 is FQNEAQ (reference sequence). The CDR3 extends over 12 amino acids. CDR3 sequence (DNA): TGTGCCAGCAGCGGACAGGGGACTGAAGCTTTCTTT. This translates into CASSGQGTEAFF.

The sample holds many counts of this clonotype. The chain combines TRBV3-1 with TRBJ2-2, with 8 bases lining up with TRBD2. V trimming: 1 base; J trimming: 7 bases; junction bases outside the gene matches: 14. There are 18 residues in the CDR3. CDR1 is LGHDT, CDR2 YNNKEL, per germline (reference sequence). The CDR3 reads CASSQAALAGGVGGELFF. The CDR3 region has the DNA TGTGCCAGCAGCCAAGCCGCCCTGGCGGGGGGTGTCGGCGGGGAGCTGTTTTTT.

About this clonotype: A read error is possible here, since a much larger clone lies one base away. CDR3 sequence reads: CASSLTPEPEAFF. The CDR3 nucleotides read TGTGCCAGCAGCTTAACCCCGGAGCCTGAAGCTTTCTTT. This rearrangement joins TRBV7-3 to TRBJ1-1, with D unresolved. The CDR3 runs 13 residues. Trimming stripped 0 bases from V and 6 bases from J, with 8 bases between. The germline V gene has CDR1 SGHTA and CDR2 FQGTGA.

This clonotype was picked up many times. V gene TRBV4-2 combines with J gene TRBJ2-1; tentatively, D is TRBD1 or TRBD2 (6 bases each). CDR3 length: 14 amino acids. Germline V gene data show CDR1 as LGHNA and CDR2 as YNFKEQ. V was shortened by 1 base and J by 7 bases, with 11 bases between the two germline ends. This CDR3 is CASSQVIGGNEQFF. The CDR3, as DNA: TGTGCCAGCAGCCAAGTTATAGGGGGGAATGAGCAGTTCTTC.

This clonotype has at least ten counts. The J gene is TRBJ1-2, the V gene TRBV20-1; 12 nucleotides line up with TRBD1. The CDR3 runs to 17 residues. Per germline, CDR1 DFQATT and CDR2 SNEGSKA (reference sequence). V trimming: 3 bases; J trimming: 2 bases; junction bases outside the gene matches: 10. DNA for the CDR3: TGCAGTGCTAGTCGTCCCGGGACAGGGGGCCGGAACTATGGCTACACCTTC. As protein: CSASRPGTGGRNYGYTF.

In this sample, this clonotype turned up many times. The chain couples TRBV7-9 to TRBJ1-2, with 9 bases lining up with TRBD1. This CDR3 is built from 17 residues. Trimming removed 3 bases from V and 2 bases from J; junction bases left unmatched: 10. From germline, CDR1 is SEHNR and CDR2 FQNEAQ (reference sequence). CDR3 sequence reads: CASSFKSLQGANYGYTF. The CDR3 region has the DNA TGTGCCAGCAGCTTTAAGTCCCTACAGGGGGCGAACTATGGCTACACCTTC.